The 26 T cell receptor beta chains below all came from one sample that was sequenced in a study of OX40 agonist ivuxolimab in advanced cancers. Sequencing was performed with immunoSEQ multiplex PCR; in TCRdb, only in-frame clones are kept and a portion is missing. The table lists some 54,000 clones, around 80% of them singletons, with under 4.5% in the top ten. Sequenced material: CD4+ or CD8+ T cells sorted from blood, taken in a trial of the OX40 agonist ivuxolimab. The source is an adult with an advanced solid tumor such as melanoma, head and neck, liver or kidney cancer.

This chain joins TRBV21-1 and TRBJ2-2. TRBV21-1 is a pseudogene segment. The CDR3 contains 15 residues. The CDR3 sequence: CASRNLVGGTGELFF. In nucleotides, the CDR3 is TGTGCCAGCAGGAATCTAGTAGGGGGGACCGGGGAGCTGTTTTTT.

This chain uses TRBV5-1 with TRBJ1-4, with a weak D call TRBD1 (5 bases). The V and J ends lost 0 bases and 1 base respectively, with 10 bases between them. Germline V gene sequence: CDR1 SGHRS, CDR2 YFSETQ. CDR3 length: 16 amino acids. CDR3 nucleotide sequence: TGCGCCAGCAGCTTGGAAGGACACCGAACTAATGAAAAACTGTTTTTT. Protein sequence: CASSLEGHRTNEKLFF. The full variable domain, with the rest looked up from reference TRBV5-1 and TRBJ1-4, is KAGVTQTPRYLIKTRGQQVTLSCSPISGHRSVSWYQQTPGQGLQFLFEYFSETQRNKGNFPGRFSGRQFSNSRSEMNVSTLELGDSALYLCASSLEGHRTNEKLFFGSGTQLSVL.

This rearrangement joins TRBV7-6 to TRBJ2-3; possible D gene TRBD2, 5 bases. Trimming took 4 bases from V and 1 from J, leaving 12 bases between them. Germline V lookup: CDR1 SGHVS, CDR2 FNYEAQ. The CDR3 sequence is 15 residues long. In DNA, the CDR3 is TGTGCCAGCAGCTGGGTAGGAGGCGGCACAGATACGCAGTATTTT. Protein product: CASSWVGGGTDTQYF.

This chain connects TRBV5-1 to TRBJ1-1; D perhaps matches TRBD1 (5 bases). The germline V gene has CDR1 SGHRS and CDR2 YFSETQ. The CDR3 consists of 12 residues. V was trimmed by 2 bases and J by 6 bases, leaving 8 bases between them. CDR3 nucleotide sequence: TGCGCCAGCAGCTTTGGGGGGGCTGAAGCTTTCTTT. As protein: CASSFGGAEAFF.

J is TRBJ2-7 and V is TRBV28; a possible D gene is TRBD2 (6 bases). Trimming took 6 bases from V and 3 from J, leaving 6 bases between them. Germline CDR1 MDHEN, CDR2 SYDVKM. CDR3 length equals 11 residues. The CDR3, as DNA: TGTGCCAGCAGGGAGGGCTACGAGCAGTACTTC. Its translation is CASREGYEQYF.

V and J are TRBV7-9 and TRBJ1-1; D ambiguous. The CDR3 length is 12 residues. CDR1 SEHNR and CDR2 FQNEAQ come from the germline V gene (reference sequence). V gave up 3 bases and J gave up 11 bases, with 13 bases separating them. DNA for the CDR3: TGTGCCAGCAGCTTCGAGTTAGCCGCCGCTTTCTTT. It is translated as CASSFELAAAFF.

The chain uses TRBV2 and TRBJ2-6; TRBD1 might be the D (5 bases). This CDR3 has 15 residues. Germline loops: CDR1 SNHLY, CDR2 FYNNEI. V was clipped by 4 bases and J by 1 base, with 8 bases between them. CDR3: CASSVRGSGANVLTF. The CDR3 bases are TGTGCCAGCAGTGTTAGGGGATCTGGGGCCAACGTCCTGACTTTC.

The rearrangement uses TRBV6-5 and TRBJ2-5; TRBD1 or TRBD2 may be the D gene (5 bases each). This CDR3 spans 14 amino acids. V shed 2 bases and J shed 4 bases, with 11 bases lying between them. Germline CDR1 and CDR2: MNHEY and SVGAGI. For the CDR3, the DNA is TGTGCCAGCAGTTACCCCCAGGGACGAGAGACCCAGTACTTC. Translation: CASSYPQGRETQYF.

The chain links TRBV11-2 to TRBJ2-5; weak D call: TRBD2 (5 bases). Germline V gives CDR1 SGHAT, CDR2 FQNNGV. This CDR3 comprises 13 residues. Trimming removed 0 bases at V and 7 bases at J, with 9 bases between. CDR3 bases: TGTGCCAGCAGCTTAGACGGGGTTGGGACCCAGTACTTC. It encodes CASSLDGVGTQYF.

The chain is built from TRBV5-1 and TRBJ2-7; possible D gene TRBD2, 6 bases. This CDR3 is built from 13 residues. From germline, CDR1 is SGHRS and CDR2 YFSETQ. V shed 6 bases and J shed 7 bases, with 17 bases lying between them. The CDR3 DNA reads TGCGCCAGCACCCTTGGGACTTCTAAAGAGCAGTACTTC. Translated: CASTLGTSKEQYF.

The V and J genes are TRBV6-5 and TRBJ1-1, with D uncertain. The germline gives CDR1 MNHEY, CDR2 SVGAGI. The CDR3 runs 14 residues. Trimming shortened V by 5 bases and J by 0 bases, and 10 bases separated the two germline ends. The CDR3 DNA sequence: TGTGCCAGCAGTGTCAGGTACGTGAACACTGAAGCTTTCTTT. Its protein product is CASSVRYVNTEAFF.

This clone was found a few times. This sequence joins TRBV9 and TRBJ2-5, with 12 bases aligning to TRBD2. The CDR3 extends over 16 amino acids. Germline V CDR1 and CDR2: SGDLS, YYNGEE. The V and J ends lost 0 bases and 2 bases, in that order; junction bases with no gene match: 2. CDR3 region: CASSVGTSGGQETQYF. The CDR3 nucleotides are TGTGCCAGCAGCGTAGGAACTAGCGGGGGGCAAGAGACCCAGTACTTC.

The CDR3 loop reads CSPSLARNTEAFF. CDR3 nucleotides: TGCAGCCCTTCCCTGGCCCGGAACACTGAAGCTTTCTTT. V and J are TRBV29-1 and TRBJ1-1; D not resolved. There are 13 residues in the CDR3. Trimming removed 8 bases from V and 1 base from J, with 14 bases in between. Germline-derived CDR1 and CDR2 are SQVTM and ANQGSEA.

CDR3 sequence (DNA): TGTGCCAGCAGCGACGGGACTAGCGGAAACACTCGGGTGGAGACCCAGTACTTC. It codes for CASSDGTSGNTRVETQYF. V is TRBV7-9 and J is TRBJ2-5; 11 bases align to TRBD2. The germline gives CDR1 SEHNR, CDR2 FQNEAQ (reference sequence). With V trimmed by 5 bases and J by 5 bases, 16 bases remained unmatched. This CDR3 region has 18 residues.

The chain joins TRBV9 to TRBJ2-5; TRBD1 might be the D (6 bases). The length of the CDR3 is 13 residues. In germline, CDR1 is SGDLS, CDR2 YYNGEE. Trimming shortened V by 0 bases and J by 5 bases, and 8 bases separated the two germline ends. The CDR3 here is CASSVGQGETQYF. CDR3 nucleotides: TGTGCCAGCAGCGTAGGGCAGGGGGAGACCCAGTACTTC.

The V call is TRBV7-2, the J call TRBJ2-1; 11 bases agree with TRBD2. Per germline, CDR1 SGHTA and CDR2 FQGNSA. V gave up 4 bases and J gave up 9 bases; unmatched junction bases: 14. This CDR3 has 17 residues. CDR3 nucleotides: TGTGCCAGCAGCTCATCATCCTATAGCGGGGGGGCGTTTGAGCAGTTCTTC. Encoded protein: CASSSSSYSGGAFEQFF.

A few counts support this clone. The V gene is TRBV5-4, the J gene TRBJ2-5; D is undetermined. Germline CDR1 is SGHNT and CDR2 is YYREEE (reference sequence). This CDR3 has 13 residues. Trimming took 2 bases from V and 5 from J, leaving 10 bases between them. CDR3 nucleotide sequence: TGTGCCAGCAGCTTAGGAGCGCCGGAGACCCAGTACTTC. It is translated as CASSLGAPETQYF. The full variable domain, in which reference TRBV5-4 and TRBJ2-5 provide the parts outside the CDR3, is ETGVTQSPTHLIKTRGQQVTLRCSSQSGHNTVSWYQQALGQGPQFIFQYYREEENGRGNFPPRFSGLQFPNYSSELNVNALELDDSALYLCASSLGAPETQYFGPGTRLLVL.

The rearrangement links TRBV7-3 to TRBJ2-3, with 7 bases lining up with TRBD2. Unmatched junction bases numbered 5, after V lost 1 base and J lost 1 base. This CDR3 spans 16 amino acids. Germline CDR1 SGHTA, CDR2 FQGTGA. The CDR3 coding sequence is TGTGCCAGCAGCTTAAGGGGGGGGACTGGCACAGATACGCAGTATTTT. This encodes CASSLRGGTGTDTQYF.

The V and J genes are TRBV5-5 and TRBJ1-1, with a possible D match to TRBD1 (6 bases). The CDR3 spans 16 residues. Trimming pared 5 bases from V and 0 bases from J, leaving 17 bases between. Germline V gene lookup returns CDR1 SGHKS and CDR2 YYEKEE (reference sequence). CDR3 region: CASSYYREALNTEAFF. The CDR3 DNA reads TGTGCCAGCAGTTACTACAGGGAAGCCTTGAACACTGAAGCTTTCTTT. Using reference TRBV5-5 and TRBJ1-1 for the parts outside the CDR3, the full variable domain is DAGVTQSPTHLIKTRGQQVTLRCSPISGHKSVSWYQQVLGQGPQFIFQYYEKEERGRGNFPDRFSARQFPNYSSELNVNALLLGDSALYLCASSYYREALNTEAFFGQGTRLTVV.

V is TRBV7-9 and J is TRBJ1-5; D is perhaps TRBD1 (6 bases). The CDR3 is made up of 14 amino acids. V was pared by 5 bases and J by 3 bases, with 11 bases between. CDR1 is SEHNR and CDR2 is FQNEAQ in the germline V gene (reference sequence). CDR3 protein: CASSPQGNNQPQHF. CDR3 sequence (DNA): TGTGCCAGCAGCCCACAGGGAAACAATCAGCCCCAGCATTTT.

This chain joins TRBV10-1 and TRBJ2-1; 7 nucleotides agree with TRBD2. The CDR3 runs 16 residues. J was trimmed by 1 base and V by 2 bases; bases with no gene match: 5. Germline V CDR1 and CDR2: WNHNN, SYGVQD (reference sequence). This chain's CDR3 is CASSERGGSSYNEQFF. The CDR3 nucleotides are TGCGCCAGCAGTGAGCGTGGCGGGAGTTCCTACAATGAGCAGTTCTTC.

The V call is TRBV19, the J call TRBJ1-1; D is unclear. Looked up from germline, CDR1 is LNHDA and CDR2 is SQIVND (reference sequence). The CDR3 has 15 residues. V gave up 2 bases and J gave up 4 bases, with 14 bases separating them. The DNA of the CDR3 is TGTGCCAGTAGTATAAGTCGCGCGGTTTTCACTGAAGCTTTCTTT. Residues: CASSISRAVFTEAFF.

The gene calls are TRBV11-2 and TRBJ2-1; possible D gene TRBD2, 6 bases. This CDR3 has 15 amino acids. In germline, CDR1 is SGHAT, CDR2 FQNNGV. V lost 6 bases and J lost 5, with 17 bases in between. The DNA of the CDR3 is TGTGCCAGCAGTTGGGGGGTGGCAGGGAACAATGAGCAGTTCTTC. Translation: CASSWGVAGNNEQFF.

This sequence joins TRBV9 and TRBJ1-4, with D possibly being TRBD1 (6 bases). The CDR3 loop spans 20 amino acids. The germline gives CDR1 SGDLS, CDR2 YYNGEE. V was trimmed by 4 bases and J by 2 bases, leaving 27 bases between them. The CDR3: CASSPRVRGRFQDTNEKLFF. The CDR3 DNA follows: TGTGCCAGCAGCCCCCGAGTCAGGGGACGCTTTCAGGACACTAATGAAAAACTGTTTTTT.

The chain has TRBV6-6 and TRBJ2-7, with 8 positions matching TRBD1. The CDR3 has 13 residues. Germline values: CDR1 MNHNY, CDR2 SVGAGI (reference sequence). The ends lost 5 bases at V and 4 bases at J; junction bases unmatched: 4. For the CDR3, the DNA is TGTGCCAGCAGTCCCAGGGGGCGTTACGAGCAGTACTTC. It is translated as CASSPRGRYEQYF.

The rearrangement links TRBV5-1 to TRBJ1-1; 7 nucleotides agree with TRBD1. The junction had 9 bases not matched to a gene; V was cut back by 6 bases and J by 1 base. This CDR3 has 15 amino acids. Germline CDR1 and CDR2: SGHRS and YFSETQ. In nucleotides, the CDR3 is TGCGCCAGCACACAGGGGACTATGGGGAACACTGAAGCTTTCTTT. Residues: CASTQGTMGNTEAFF.